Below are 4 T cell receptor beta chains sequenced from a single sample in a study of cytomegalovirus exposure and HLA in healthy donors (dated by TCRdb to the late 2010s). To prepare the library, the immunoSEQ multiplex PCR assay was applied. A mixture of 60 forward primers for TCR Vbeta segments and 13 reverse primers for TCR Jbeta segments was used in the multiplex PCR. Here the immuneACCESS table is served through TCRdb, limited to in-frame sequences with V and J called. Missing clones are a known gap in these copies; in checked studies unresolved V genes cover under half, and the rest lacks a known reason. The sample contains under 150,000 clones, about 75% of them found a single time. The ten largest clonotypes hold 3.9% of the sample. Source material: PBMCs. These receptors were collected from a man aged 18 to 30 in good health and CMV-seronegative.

This chain's CDR3 is CASSVQGKQETQYF. CDR3 bases: TGTGCCAGCTCCGTTCAGGGGAAACAAGAGACCCAGTACTTC. The chain couples TRBV18 to TRBJ2-5; a weak D match, TRBD1 (6 bases). This CDR3 has 14 residues. Trimming cost V 6 bases and J 2 bases, with 13 bases left between them. CDR1 is KGHSH, CDR2 LQKENI, per germline.

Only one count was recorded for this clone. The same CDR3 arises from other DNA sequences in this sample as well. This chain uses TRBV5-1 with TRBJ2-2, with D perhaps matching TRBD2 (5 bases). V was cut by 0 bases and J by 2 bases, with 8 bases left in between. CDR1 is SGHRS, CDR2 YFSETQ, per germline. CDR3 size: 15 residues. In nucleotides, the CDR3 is TGCGCCAGCAGCTTGGCCGGGGTAAACACCGGGGAGCTGTTTTTT. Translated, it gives CASSLAGVNTGELFF.

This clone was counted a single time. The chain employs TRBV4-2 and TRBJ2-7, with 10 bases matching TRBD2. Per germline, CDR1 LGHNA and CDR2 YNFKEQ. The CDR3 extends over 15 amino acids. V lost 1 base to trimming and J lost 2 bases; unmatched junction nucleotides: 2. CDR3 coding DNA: TGTGCCAGCAGCCAAGGACTAGCGGGCACCTACGAGCAGTACTTC. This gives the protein CASSQGLAGTYEQYF.

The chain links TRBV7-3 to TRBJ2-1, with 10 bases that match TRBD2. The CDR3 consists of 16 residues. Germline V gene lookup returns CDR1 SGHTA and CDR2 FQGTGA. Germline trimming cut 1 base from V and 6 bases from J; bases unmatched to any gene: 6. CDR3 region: CASSLIASGGVNEQFF. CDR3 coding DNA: TGTGCCAGCAGCTTAATAGCTAGCGGGGGAGTCAATGAGCAGTTCTTC.